These 12 T cell receptor beta chains came from one sample sequenced in a study of T-cell memory formation after mild COVID-19. TCRdb re-analysed the 5' RACE reads in MiXCR, keeping a single row per CDR3 protein. The table lists fewer than 600,000 distinct CDR3 sequences, roughly 21% of them singletons, with around 7.7% in the top ten. Sample: PBMCs or a T cell subset sorted from them (not recorded which). The receptor source for this set is an adult woman who had mild COVID-19 (a few samples of this study predate the infection). Cell type and time point are not known.

In this sample, this clonotype turned up a few times. The chain couples TRBV7-3 to TRBJ2-3; 7 bases fit TRBD2. The CDR3 loop spans 15 amino acids. Per germline, CDR1 SGHTA and CDR2 FQGTGA. J was trimmed by 4 bases and V by 5 bases; bases with no gene match: 9. The CDR3 region has the DNA TGTGCCAGCAGCATCGGGACTATGGGGGCAGATACGCAGTATTTT. Protein sequence: CASSIGTMGADTQYF.

This clonotype was seen only a few times. The chain combines TRBV7-2 with TRBJ1-5; D is unclear. Germline values: CDR1 SGHTA, CDR2 FQGNSA. There are 15 residues in the CDR3. V lost 5 bases, J lost 3 bases, and 14 bases lay in between. The CDR3 loop reads CASSPALASNQPQHF. Here the CDR3 DNA reads TGTGCCAGCAGCCCGGCGTTGGCCTCCAATCAGCCCCAGCATTTT.

This clonotype was picked up a small number of times. The rearrangement links TRBV2 to TRBJ1-2; D perhaps matches TRBD1 (6 bases). Germline loops: CDR1 SNHLY, CDR2 FYNNEI. The CDR3 loop spans 14 amino acids. The germline V and J ends were trimmed by 0 bases and 5 bases, with 10 bases remaining between them. CDR3: CASSEAGGRYGYTF. In DNA form, the CDR3 reads TGTGCCAGCAGTGAAGCGGGGGGCCGATATGGCTACACCTTC.

This clonotype occurred a few times. The J gene is TRBJ2-7, the V gene TRBV5-1; the match to TRBD1 covers 8 bases. Germline CDR1 and CDR2: SGHRS and YFSETQ. Germline trimming cut 1 base from V and 3 bases from J; bases unmatched to any gene: 6. CDR3 length equals 15 residues. CDR3 sequence: CASSLLEGTGYEQYF. CDR3 in DNA: TGCGCCAGCAGCTTGTTAGAAGGGACAGGCTACGAGCAGTACTTC. The full variable domain, completed using reference TRBV5-1 and TRBJ2-7, is KAGVTQTPRYLIKTRGQQVTLSCSPISGHRSVSWYQQTPGQGLQFLFEYFSETQRNKGNFPGRFSGRQFSNSRSEMNVSTLELGDSALYLCASSLLEGTGYEQYFGPGTRLTVT.

The chain recombines TRBV18 with TRBJ1-1; 8 positions agree with TRBD1. Germline CDR1 and CDR2: KGHSH and LQKENI. The CDR3 length is 16 residues. The V gene end was trimmed by 2 bases and the J gene end by 5 bases; junction bases not matched to a gene: 10. The CDR3 loop reads CASSPGQGGRGTEAFF. CDR3 coding DNA: TGTGCCAGCTCACCAGGACAGGGTGGGAGAGGTACTGAAGCTTTCTTT. The whole variable domain, remainder taken from reference TRBV18 and TRBJ1-1, is NAGVMQNPRHLVRRRGQEARLRCSPMKGHSHVYWYRQLPEEGLKFMVYLQKENIIDESGMPKERFSAEFPKEGPSILRIQQVVRGDSAAYFCASSPGQGGRGTEAFFGQGTRLTVV.

This clonotype came up a few times. J is TRBJ1-1 and V is TRBV6-6; 10 bases fit TRBD1. The V gene's germline CDR1 is MNHNY and CDR2 SVGAGI (reference sequence). Trimming removed 7 bases from V and 3 bases from J; junction bases left unmatched: 5. The CDR3 totals 14 residues. The CDR3, as DNA: TGTGCCAGCAATCGACAGGGGGCGGACACTGAAGCTTTCTTT. It is translated as CASNRQGADTEAFF.

The V gene is TRBV7-9, the J gene TRBJ2-7; D not certain. Germline CDR1 SEHNR, CDR2 FQNEAQ (reference sequence). The CDR3 has 14 amino acids. V dropped 1 base and J dropped 6 bases, with 13 bases sitting between them. CDR3 DNA: TGTGCCAGCAGCTTAGTTCGTGTGGAAGCCGAGCAGTACTTC. It codes for CASSLVRVEAEQYF.

This clonotype was picked up a small number of times. The V and J genes are TRBV7-2 and TRBJ2-2; D not certain. Germline assignment: CDR1 SGHTA and CDR2 FQGNSA. The ends were cut back, 5 bases at V and 3 bases at J, with 7 bases in the middle. The CDR3 loop spans 13 amino acids. The CDR3 nucleotides are TGTGCCAGCAGCCCCGGGTACACCGGGGAGCTGTTTTTT. This encodes CASSPGYTGELFF.

This clonotype was seen a handful of times. The chain recombines TRBV4-1 with TRBJ2-4, with a weak D call TRBD1 (5 bases). Looked up from germline, CDR1 is MGHRA and CDR2 is YSYEKL. The CDR3 has 14 amino acids. Trimming left V 1 base short and J 6 bases short, with 10 bases between. The CDR3 DNA is TGCGCCAGCAGCCAAGTGCAGGGCGGAAACATTCAGTACTTC. This encodes CASSQVQGGNIQYF.

This clonotype was picked up a small number of times. V gene TRBV7-9 combines with J gene TRBJ2-3, with a weak D call TRBD1 (5 bases). The CDR3 is 16 amino acids. Trimming shortened V by 0 bases and J by 5 bases, and 15 bases separated the two germline ends. Germline-derived CDR1 and CDR2 are SEHNR and FQNEAQ (reference sequence). The CDR3 region is CASSLAGRLQGDTQYF. The CDR3 DNA reads TGTGCCAGCAGCTTAGCAGGAAGGCTTCAGGGAGATACGCAGTATTTT.

This clonotype was found a few times. The rearrangement links TRBV4-2 to TRBJ2-2; possible D gene TRBD1, 6 bases. Trimming left V 6 bases short and J 0 bases short, with 8 bases between. The germline V gene encodes CDR1 LGHNA and CDR2 YNFKEQ. The CDR3 runs 14 residues. The CDR3: CASRWTANTGELFF. As DNA, the CDR3 is TGTGCCAGCAGGTGGACAGCGAACACCGGGGAGCTGTTTTTT.

Only a few counts were recorded for this clonotype. The J gene is TRBJ2-7, the V gene TRBV7-9; D may be TRBD2 (5 bases). Germline V gene data show CDR1 as SEHNR and CDR2 as FQNEAQ (reference sequence). This CDR3 spans 12 amino acids. V was shortened by 5 bases and J by 6 bases, with 11 bases between the two germline ends. The CDR3 protein is CASSRDYSEQYF. DNA for the CDR3: TGTGCCAGCAGCCGAGACTATTCCGAGCAGTACTTC. Filled out from reference TRBV7-9 and TRBJ2-7, the complete variable domain reads DTGVSQNPRHKITKRGQNVTFRCDPISEHNRLYWYRQTLGQGPEFLTYFQNEAQLEKSRLLSDRFSAERPKGSFSTLEIQRTEQGDSAMYLCASSRDYSEQYFGPGTRLTVT.